This is a list of T cell receptor beta chains from one sample in a study of naive and memory T cell subsets. One entry per CDR3 protein, called by TCRdb with MiXCR from the UMI-ligation and nested PCR reads. The sample yields tens of thousands of distinct CDR3 sequences, about 11% seen once. What was sequenced was naive CD4+ T cells from blood. These receptors came from a human donor in good health. Each CDR3 is given without its conserved first and last residue. Clone size is not always given. Where it is, it says once, few, many or a class for expanded clones.

clone_size	j_call	v_call	cdr3_aa
many	TRBJ1-6	TRBV20-1	SGGRVVGSYNSPLH
many	TRBJ2-1	TRBV29-1	SVGTSDWWEQF
many	TRBJ2-7	TRBV5-5	ASLNQGLTEQY
.	TRBJ1-2	TRBV2	ASSEGDYGYT
.	TRBJ2-7	TRBV20-1	SARARDRGHEQY
.	TRBJ2-2	TRBV7-2	ASSLSGSPRGGELF
few	TRBJ2-3	TRBV5-1	ASSDNLDTQY
few	TRBJ1-1	TRBV5-1	ASSQGQGMNTEAF
few	TRBJ2-1	TRBV9	ASSVGGRGSYNEQF
.	TRBJ1-1	TRBV18	ASSPREGEAF
many	TRBJ1-6	TRBV20-1	SARTYDRGEYSPLH
.	TRBJ2-7	TRBV29-1	SVAGRATFEQY
.	TRBJ2-3	TRBV7-3	ASSLTGPTDTQY
.	TRBJ2-7	TRBV19	ASSTGDTYSYEQY
few	TRBJ2-2	TRBV29-1	SVEGTWNTGELF
many	TRBJ2-3	TRBV28	AGGSRTDTQY
few	TRBJ2-3	TRBV6-6	ASSYPNWGGTDTQY
few	TRBJ2-1	TRBV20-1	SAAPSGGMGWNEQF
few	TRBJ2-1	TRBV5-5	ASLRQGFNEQF
.	TRBJ2-1	TRBV6-5	ASSYSGEQF
few	TRBJ2-7	TRBV7-9	AASGQGAYEQY
few	TRBJ2-1	TRBV24-1	ATSPRGFSSYNEQF
many	TRBJ2-3	TRBV12-3/TRBV12-4	ASSLRDINTDTQY
many	TRBJ2-3	TRBV7-9	ASIQGSDTQY
many	TRBJ2-3	TRBV7-2	ASSHYTDTQY
many	TRBJ2-5	TRBV2	ASTPWTSGGPHLQETQY
.	TRBJ2-7	TRBV7-9	ASSQKSGPAEQY
.	TRBJ2-3	TRBV15	ATSREISFTDTQY
few	TRBJ2-7	TRBV21-1	ASSRPGLALYEQY
many	TRBJ2-3	TRBV19	ASSHLGPGSTDTQY
.	TRBJ1-1	TRBV7-3	ASSLRWDRVNTEAF
.	TRBJ1-5	TRBV12-3/TRBV12-4	ASSWGDRGRQPQH
few	TRBJ2-7	TRBV7-9	ASSLDKWVQY
.	TRBJ1-1	TRBV20-1	SANRNTEAF
few	TRBJ2-7	TRBV6-2/TRBV6-3	ASSSRRTSVYEQY
few	TRBJ1-1	TRBV18	ASSPQLNTEAF
few	TRBJ1-2	TRBV20-1	SAGMNGGSYGYT
.	TRBJ1-6	TRBV19	ATQGQWSPGSYNSPLH
.	TRBJ2-3	TRBV7-9	ASSLAPTSGTQY
few	TRBJ1-5	TRBV20-1	SARFHRDRDHQPQH
many	TRBJ2-5	TRBV20-1	SATGLAGGLETQY
.	TRBJ1-2	TRBV11-2	ASSLEGGKNT
many	TRBJ2-4	TRBV13	ASSRQGEIQY
many	TRBJ2-5	TRBV6-1	ASSHLSGGIQTQY
few	TRBJ1-5	TRBV25-1	ASSEWGDQPQH
.	TRBJ2-3	TRBV5-1	ASSRESTDTQY
few	TRBJ2-1	TRBV7-2	ASSPRDRGPEQF
.	TRBJ2-3	TRBV27	ASSEGLAGSTDTQY
.	TRBJ1-2	TRBV19	ASTRQGGFNYGYT
few	TRBJ2-1	TRBV12-3/TRBV12-4	ASSTRGDSSYNEQF
.	TRBJ2-2	TRBV27	ASSSSSTGELF
many	TRBJ2-5	TRBV7-2	ASSNRRQGGETQY
few	TRBJ2-3	TRBV12-3/TRBV12-4	ASREVGKRDTQY
.	TRBJ2-1	TRBV7-2	ASSLNVPAFDSYNEQF
many	TRBJ2-5	TRBV15	ATSRDTGEETQY